The 29 T cell receptor beta chains presented below share a single source sample, sequenced in a study of radiotherapy plus CTLA-4 blockade in lung cancer. Here immunoSEQ multiplex PCR was the method, and the copy in TCRdb shows in-frame clones only, minus some. The repertoire holds tens of thousands of clones, with roughly 84% as singletons. The sample in question was peripheral blood, obtained from a patient treated with radiotherapy plus ipilimumab. These TCRs come from a human donor with non-small cell lung cancer whose response to radiotherapy plus ipilimumab could not be evaluated.

The count of this clone is one. The chain carries TRBV5-1 and TRBJ2-7; a weak D match, TRBD1 (6 bases). The CDR3 has 14 amino acids. Trimming shortened V by 1 base and J by 2 bases, and 10 bases separated the two germline ends. Germline CDR1 and CDR2: SGHRS and YFSETQ. The CDR3 bases are TGCGCCAGCAGCTTGACAGGGTCGGCCTACGAGCAGTACTTC. This codes for CASSLTGSAYEQYF.

There are a few counts of this clone. The gene calls are TRBV29-1 and TRBJ2-2; no clear D gene. The CDR3 runs to 17 residues. Per the germline V gene, CDR1 is SQVTM and CDR2 is ANQGSEA. With 5 bases removed from V and 0 bases from J, the gap between germline ends came to 19 bases. CDR3 amino acids: CSVPRGNTFPNTGELFF. The CDR3 DNA follows: TGCAGCGTTCCCCGAGGTAACACATTCCCGAACACCGGGGAGCTGTTTTTT.

The rearrangement links TRBV12-5 to TRBJ2-3; D not certain. V was shortened by 7 bases and J by 2 bases, with 10 bases between the two germline ends. The CDR3 runs 13 residues. CDR1 and CDR2 from the germline V gene are LGHNT and FRNRAP. The CDR3 DNA follows: TGTGCTAGTGCCATACAGTACACAGATACGCAGTATTTT. Its protein product is CASAIQYTDTQYF.

The V call is TRBV19, the J call TRBJ2-7; 8 nucleotides align to TRBD2. CDR3 length: 14 amino acids. Germline CDR1 and CDR2: LNHDA and SQIVND (reference sequence). Unmatched junction bases numbered 5, after V lost 4 bases and J lost 3 bases. This chain's CDR3 is CASSTLTSGYEQYF. DNA for the CDR3: TGTGCCAGTAGTACCCTCACTAGCGGCTACGAGCAGTACTTC.

This chain links TRBV7-2 with TRBJ2-7; no firm D call. The V gene lost 3 bases and the J gene lost 4 bases, with 4 bases spanning the gap. The CDR3 length is 11 residues. Germline assignment: CDR1 SGHTA and CDR2 FQGNSA. The CDR3 here is CASSLQYEQYF. CDR3 coding DNA: TGTGCCAGCAGCTTGCAGTACGAGCAGTACTTC. Full variable domain (missing parts from reference TRBV7-2 and TRBJ2-7): GAGVSQSPSNKVTEKGKDVELRCDPISGHTALYWYRQSLGQGLEFLIYFQGNSAPDKSGLPSDRFSAERTGGSVSTLTIQRTQQEDSAVYLCASSLQYEQYFGPGTRLTVT.

The rearrangement joins TRBV7-8 to TRBJ2-3; D remains unclear. CDR1 and CDR2 from the germline V gene are SGHVS and FQNEAQ. The CDR3 has 12 amino acids. Trimming took 4 bases from V and 1 from J, leaving 3 bases between them. The CDR3 spells CASSSRTDTQYF. The CDR3 region has the DNA TGTGCCAGCAGCTCTCGCACAGATACGCAGTATTTT.

This sequence joins TRBV4-3 and TRBJ2-3; D is possibly TRBD2 (6 bases). This CDR3 is 15 amino acids long. Deletions cut 3 bases from V and 0 bases from J, with 10 bases between. Germline CDR1 reads LGHNA; CDR2 reads YSLEER. CDR3 residues: CASSQGGFSTDTQYF. CDR3 coding DNA: TGCGCCAGCAGCCAGGGGGGATTTAGCACAGATACGCAGTATTTT.

CDR3 bases: TGTGCCAGCAGCCCTTCAGGGGGAAATCAGCCCCAGCATTTT. Protein sequence: CASSPSGGNQPQHF. The chain joins TRBV2 to TRBJ1-5; TRBD1 matches 7 bases. Per the germline V gene, CDR1 is SNHLY and CDR2 is FYNNEI. J gave up 4 bases and V 6 bases, and 6 bases lay outside the gene matches. The CDR3 spans 14 residues.

The chain employs TRBV5-5 and TRBJ2-1, with 8 bases identical to TRBD2. The CDR3 is 14 residues long. With 4 bases clipped from V and 10 bases from J, the junction kept 10 bases outside the gene matches. Germline values: CDR1 SGHKS, CDR2 YYEKEE (reference sequence). The CDR3 here is CASSLRGTSPEQFF. CDR3 nucleotide sequence: TGTGCCAGCAGCCTGCGGGGGACTAGTCCCGAGCAGTTCTTC.

The chain links TRBV6-6 to TRBJ2-5; 7 positions agree with TRBD1. V lost 2 bases, J lost 4 bases, and 4 bases stayed unmatched. The CDR3 extends over 14 amino acids. CDR1 is MNHNY and CDR2 is SVGAGI in the germline V gene (reference sequence). CDR3 nucleotide sequence: TGTGCCAGCAGTTACGGCCCAGGGGGAGAGACCCAGTACTTC. Amino acid sequence: CASSYGPGGETQYF.

The chain uses TRBV2 and TRBJ1-3; D is uncertain. The germline V gene encodes CDR1 SNHLY and CDR2 FYNNEI. V lost 6 bases and J lost 1, with 13 bases in between. The CDR3 length is 15 residues. CDR3 region: CASSESVQSGNTIYF. In nucleotides, the CDR3 is TGTGCCAGCAGCGAAAGCGTCCAGTCTGGAAACACCATATATTTT.

The rearrangement links TRBV6-1 to TRBJ1-5; no reliable D call. Germline lookup yields CDR1 MNHNS and CDR2 SASEGT. The V and J ends lost 8 bases and 0 bases respectively, with 14 bases between them. This CDR3 region has 15 residues. CDR3 residues: CASVSPGYSNQPQHF. The CDR3, as DNA: TGTGCCAGCGTCTCACCGGGGTATAGCAATCAGCCCCAGCATTTT.

The chain uses TRBV9 and TRBJ1-4; 9 bases align to TRBD1. Germline assignment: CDR1 SGDLS and CDR2 YYNGEE. Trimming took 4 bases from V and 8 from J; bases not matched to a gene: 6. CDR3 length equals 14 residues. Here the CDR3 reads CASSSRTGEEKLFF. The CDR3 nucleotides are TGTGCCAGCAGCTCCCGGACAGGGGAAGAAAAACTGTTTTTT.

The gene calls are TRBV5-4 and TRBJ2-3; 7 bases are a match to TRBD1. Germline V gene sequence: CDR1 SGHNT, CDR2 YYREEE (reference sequence). The CDR3 sequence is 17 residues long. The junction had 7 bases not matched to a gene; V was cut back by 0 bases and J by 0 bases. The CDR3 coding sequence is TGTGCCAGCAGCTTGGGGACAGGCAGGGGTAGCACAGATACGCAGTATTTT. Amino acids: CASSLGTGRGSTDTQYF.

The chain combines TRBV5-1 with TRBJ1-4; TRBD1 aligns across 9 bases. The CDR3 totals 15 residues. Germline V gene data show CDR1 as SGHRS and CDR2 as YFSETQ. J was trimmed by 8 bases and V by 2 bases; bases with no gene match: 7. CDR3 in amino acids: CASSFLGTGQEKLFF. CDR3 coding DNA: TGCGCCAGCAGCTTTCTCGGGACAGGGCAAGAAAAACTGTTTTTT. Full variable domain (rest looked up from reference TRBV5-1 and TRBJ1-4): KAGVTQTPRYLIKTRGQQVTLSCSPISGHRSVSWYQQTPGQGLQFLFEYFSETQRNKGNFPGRFSGRQFSNSRSEMNVSTLELGDSALYLCASSFLGTGQEKLFFGSGTQLSVL.

The CDR3 sequence is CASSPGQGKNEQFF. CDR3 DNA: TGTGCCAGCTCTCCGGGACAGGGGAAAAATGAGCAGTTCTTC. The chain combines TRBV11-3 with TRBJ2-1, with 10 nucleotides matching TRBD1. Germline lookup yields CDR1 SGHNT and CDR2 YENEEA. CDR3 size: 14 residues. After removal of 8 bases from V and 7 bases from J, the junction contained 8 bases not matched to a gene.

The chain is built from TRBV23-1 and TRBJ1-3; 7 bases map to TRBD1. TRBV23-1 is known as an ORF, though its function is uncertain. The trim removed 2 bases at V and 4 bases at J, leaving 11 bases unmatched. This CDR3 spans 17 amino acids. CDR3 sequence: CASSQGAERDRGNTIYF. The CDR3 nucleotides are TGCGCCAGCAGTCAAGGAGCCGAACGGGACAGAGGAAACACCATATATTTT.

The rearrangement uses TRBV11-2 and TRBJ2-3; 7 positions agree with TRBD2. The CDR3 sequence is 16 residues long. Germline CDR1 reads SGHAT; CDR2 reads FQNNGV. Unmatched junction bases numbered 7, after V lost 4 bases and J lost 0 bases. The CDR3 reads CASSSDRLASTDTQYF. DNA of the CDR3: TGTGCCAGCAGCTCGGATCGACTAGCTAGCACAGATACGCAGTATTTT. The full variable domain, in which reference TRBV11-2 and TRBJ2-3 provide the parts outside the CDR3, is EAGVAQSPRYKIIEKRQSVAFWCNPISGHATLYWYQQILGQGPKLLIQFQNNGVVDDSQLPKDRFSAERLKGVDSTLKIQPAKLEDSAVYLCASSSDRLASTDTQYFGPGTRLTVL.

The chain employs TRBV19 and TRBJ2-5; TRBD2 might be the D (7 bases). The CDR3 contains 15 residues. Trimming removed 6 bases from V and 2 bases from J, with 16 bases in between. The germline CDR1 and CDR2 sequences are LNHDA and SQIVND (reference sequence). CDR3 DNA sequence: TGTGCCAGTAGCCCGGGGGGCCGGCCTCAAGAGACCCAGTACTTC. Translating gives CASSPGGRPQETQYF.

The V gene is TRBV5-1, the J gene TRBJ1-3; no clear D. Trimming stripped 4 bases from V and 0 bases from J, with 14 bases between. The CDR3 has 16 residues. Looked up from germline, CDR1 is SGHRS and CDR2 is YFSETQ. CDR3 sequence: CASSLTSGNSGNTIYF. CDR3 DNA sequence: TGCGCCAGCAGCCTCACGTCGGGAAACTCTGGAAACACCATATATTTT.

In DNA, the CDR3 is TGCGCCAGCAGCCAAGATGGGCAGGGCTTATACAATGAGCAGTTCTTC. Protein: CASSQDGQGLYNEQFF. The V and J genes are TRBV4-3 and TRBJ2-1; a weak D match, TRBD1 (5 bases). The V end was cut by 0 bases, the J end by 4 bases, with 13 bases between. Germline lookup yields CDR1 LGHNA and CDR2 YSLEER. This CDR3 comprises 16 residues.

The chain joins TRBV18 to TRBJ1-1, with D unresolved. The CDR3 has 15 residues. The V and J ends lost 0 bases and 0 bases respectively, with 8 bases between them. Germline V gives CDR1 KGHSH, CDR2 LQKENI. CDR3 sequence (DNA): TGTGCCAGCTCACCACCGTCTTCTATGAACACTGAAGCTTTCTTT. Protein: CASSPPSSMNTEAFF.

This rearrangement joins TRBV7-8 to TRBJ1-1; 7 bases are shared with TRBD1. Trimming cost V 0 bases and J 4 bases; bases outside gene matches: 8. Germline loops: CDR1 SGHVS, CDR2 FQNEAQ. The CDR3 is 16 residues long. CDR3 region: CASSLAPGQVGTEAFF. The CDR3 DNA follows: TGTGCCAGCAGCTTAGCACCCGGACAGGTCGGCACTGAAGCTTTCTTT. Full variable domain (outside the CDR3, taken from reference TRBV7-8 and TRBJ1-1): GAGVSQSPRYKVAKRGQDVALRCDPISGHVSLFWYQQALGQGPEFLTYFQNEAQLDKSGLPSDRFFAERPEGSVSTLKIQRTQQEDSAVYLCASSLAPGQVGTEAFFGQGTRLTVV.

The gene calls are TRBV18 and TRBJ1-5; D remains ambiguous. The CDR3 runs to 12 residues. V dropped 6 bases and J dropped 0 bases, with 3 bases sitting between them. In germline, CDR1 is KGHSH, CDR2 LQKENI. The CDR3 here is CASSLSNQPQHF. As DNA, the CDR3 is TGTGCCAGCTCCCTTAGCAATCAGCCCCAGCATTTT. The full variable domain, with the rest looked up from reference TRBV18 and TRBJ1-5, is NAGVMQNPRHLVRRRGQEARLRCSPMKGHSHVYWYRQLPEEGLKFMVYLQKENIIDESGMPKERFSAEFPKEGPSILRIQQVVRGDSAAYFCASSLSNQPQHFGDGTRLSIL.

The chain employs TRBV28 and TRBJ2-1; TRBD2 agrees at 7 bases. Per germline, CDR1 MDHEN and CDR2 SYDVKM. This CDR3 contains 16 residues. Trimming cost V 2 bases and J 4 bases; bases outside gene matches: 8. The CDR3 region is CASSLARLAAYNEQFF. The CDR3 DNA reads as TGTGCCAGCAGTTTAGCCCGACTAGCCGCTTACAATGAGCAGTTCTTC.

The chain employs TRBV10-3 and TRBJ1-4; no clear D gene. The germline gives CDR1 ENHRY, CDR2 SYGVKD. V lost 0 bases and J 2 bases, leaving 13 bases between the germline ends. This CDR3 comprises 17 residues. The CDR3 DNA reads as TGTGCCATCAGTGAGTCGGGCAGTATCTCGACTAATGAAAAACTGTTTTTT. Protein sequence: CAISESGSISTNEKLFF.

Only a few counts were recorded for this clone. The chain combines TRBV7-2 with TRBJ2-7, with 8 bases aligning to TRBD2. V was pared by 5 bases and J by 0 bases, with 6 bases of the junction left unmatched. The CDR3 totals 15 residues. The germline CDR1 and CDR2 sequences are SGHTA and FQGNSA. For the CDR3, the DNA is TGTGCCAGCAGCGGAGCGGGGGCCAGCTCCTACGAGCAGTACTTC. Translated, it gives CASSGAGASSYEQYF. The complete variable domain, with remaining parts taken from reference TRBV7-2 and TRBJ2-7, reads GAGVSQSPSNKVTEKGKDVELRCDPISGHTALYWYRQSLGQGLEFLIYFQGNSAPDKSGLPSDRFSAERTGGSVSTLTIQRTQQEDSAVYLCASSGAGASSYEQYFGPGTRLTVT.

The J gene is TRBJ1-1, the V gene TRBV29-1; D gene ambiguous. The CDR3 is made up of 11 amino acids. V was pared by 6 bases and J by 6 bases, with 11 bases between. In germline, CDR1 is SQVTM, CDR2 ANQGSEA. The CDR3, as DNA: TGCAGCGTCTACAGCTATCCTGAAGCTTTCTTT. This codes for CSVYSYPEAFF.

V gene TRBV18 combines with J gene TRBJ2-1, with TRBD2 matching 7 bases. The CDR3 sequence is 14 residues long. J gave up 4 bases and V 0 bases, and 0 bases lay outside the gene matches. In germline, CDR1 is KGHSH, CDR2 LQKENI. Here the CDR3 reads CASSPPRGYNEQFF. The CDR3 DNA reads as TGTGCCAGCTCACCACCGCGGGGGTACAATGAGCAGTTCTTC. The full variable domain, rest sourced from reference TRBV18 and TRBJ2-1, is NAGVMQNPRHLVRRRGQEARLRCSPMKGHSHVYWYRQLPEEGLKFMVYLQKENIIDESGMPKERFSAEFPKEGPSILRIQQVVRGDSAAYFCASSPPRGYNEQFFGPGTRLTVL.